A single sample is the source of the 3 T cell receptor beta chains below, sequenced in a study of blood T cell repertoires in COVID-19. The protocol was immunoSEQ multiplex PCR, while the TCRdb copy is restricted to in-frame clones and leaves out a portion. This sample has roughly 58,000 clones, with about 81% found just once. Sequencing used peripheral blood. These receptor sequences come from a man aged 60 to 75 with COVID-19, enrolled during active disease.

J is TRBJ2-3 and V is TRBV4-2; 9 nucleotides line up with TRBD2. The J segment lost 9 bases and the V segment lost 0 bases, leaving 16 bases of the junction unmatched. Per the germline V gene, CDR1 is LGHNA and CDR2 is YNFKEQ. CDR3 length equals 18 residues. CDR3: CASSQDRPASGTAGTQYF. The DNA of the CDR3 is TGTGCCAGCAGCCAAGATCGACCGGCTAGCGGGACTGCCGGGACGCAGTATTTT.

This clone occurred a few times. The chain recombines TRBV19 with TRBJ2-1, with 7 bases matching TRBD1. Germline V gives CDR1 LNHDA, CDR2 SQIVND (reference sequence). The CDR3 is 16 residues long. Losses at the gene ends were 5 bases for V and 10 bases for J; bases not matched to a gene: 17. The CDR3 DNA reads TGTGCCAGTAGTTCCCATTCAGCGCAGGGGGTGTGGGAGCAGTTCTTC. It codes for CASSSHSAQGVWEQFF. The full variable domain, rest sourced from reference TRBV19 and TRBJ2-1, is DGGITQSPKYLFRKEGQNVTLSCEQNLNHDAMYWYRQDPGQGLRLIYYSQIVNDFQKGDIAEGYSVSREKKESFPLTVTSAQKNPTAFYLCASSSHSAQGVWEQFFGPGTRLTVL.

J is TRBJ2-7 and V is TRBV7-8; unclear D gene. The CDR3 is made up of 15 amino acids. Germline V gene data show CDR1 as SGHVS and CDR2 as FQNEAQ. Trimming took 5 bases from V and 3 from J, leaving 17 bases between them. DNA of the CDR3: TGTGCCAGCAGCCCTACCCTCGGGTTAATCTACGAGCAGTACTTC. Amino acids: CASSPTLGLIYEQYF. Based on the CDR3 plus reference TRBV7-8 and TRBJ2-7, the full variable domain is GAGVSQSPRYKVAKRGQDVALRCDPISGHVSLFWYQQALGQGPEFLTYFQNEAQLDKSGLPSDRFFAERPEGSVSTLKIQRTQQEDSAVYLCASSPTLGLIYEQYFGPGTRLTVT.